The clone carrying this TCR beta chain has a count of ten or more. What it binds is unknown. As TCR cDNA was made by 5'RACE template switching, a universal primer site and UMIs were added. TCRdb reprocessed the 5' RACE reads with MiXCR, giving one entry per CDR3 protein. The sample consists of a few hundred thousand distinct CDR3 sequences, roughly 3.5% of them appearing once. CDR3 length equals 17 residues. With 2 bases removed from V and 1 base from J, the gap between germline ends came to 14 bases. Germline CDR1 reads MGHRA; CDR2 reads YSYEKL. The sample is drawn from a study of T cells after yellow fever vaccination. Study-level background: With SMART-Seq v4 Ultra Low Input, the fractions containing low cell numbers were prepared. Findings and caveats of the study: Subsequent booster samples again held most clones from primary vaccination (roughly 96% CD4, about 85% CD8).

The rearrangement uses TRBV4-1 and TRBJ1-4; no clear D gene. The material was PBMCs, obtained on the day of the yellow fever booster vaccination. This receptor was taken from a man aged 18 to 30 who received the YFV17D yellow fever vaccine. This chain's CDR3 is CASSQNRWGETNEKLFF. DNA for the CDR3: TGCGCCAGCAGCCAAAATAGGTGGGGAGAAACTAATGAAAAACTGTTTTTT.